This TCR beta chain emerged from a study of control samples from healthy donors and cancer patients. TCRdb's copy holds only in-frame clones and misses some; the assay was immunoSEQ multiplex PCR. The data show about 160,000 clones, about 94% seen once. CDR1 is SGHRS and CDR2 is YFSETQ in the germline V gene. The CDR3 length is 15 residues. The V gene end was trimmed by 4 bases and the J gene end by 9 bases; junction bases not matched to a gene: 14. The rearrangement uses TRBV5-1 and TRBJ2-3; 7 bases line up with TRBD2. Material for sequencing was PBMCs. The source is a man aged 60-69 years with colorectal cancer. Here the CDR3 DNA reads TGCGCCAGCAGCCCCTTGACCGTTGGGGAGGGGACGCAGTATTTT. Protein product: CASSPLTVGEGTQYF.